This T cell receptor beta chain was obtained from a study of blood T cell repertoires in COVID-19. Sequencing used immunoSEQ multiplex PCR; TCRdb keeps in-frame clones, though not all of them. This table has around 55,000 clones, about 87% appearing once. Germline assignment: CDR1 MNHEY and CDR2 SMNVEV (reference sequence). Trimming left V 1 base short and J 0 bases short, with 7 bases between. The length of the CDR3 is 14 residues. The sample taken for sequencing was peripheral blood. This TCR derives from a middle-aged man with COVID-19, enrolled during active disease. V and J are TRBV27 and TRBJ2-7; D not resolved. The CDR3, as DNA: TGTGCCAGCAGTTTATTCCGGAGCTCCTACGAGCAGTACTTC. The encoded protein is CASSLFRSSYEQYF.